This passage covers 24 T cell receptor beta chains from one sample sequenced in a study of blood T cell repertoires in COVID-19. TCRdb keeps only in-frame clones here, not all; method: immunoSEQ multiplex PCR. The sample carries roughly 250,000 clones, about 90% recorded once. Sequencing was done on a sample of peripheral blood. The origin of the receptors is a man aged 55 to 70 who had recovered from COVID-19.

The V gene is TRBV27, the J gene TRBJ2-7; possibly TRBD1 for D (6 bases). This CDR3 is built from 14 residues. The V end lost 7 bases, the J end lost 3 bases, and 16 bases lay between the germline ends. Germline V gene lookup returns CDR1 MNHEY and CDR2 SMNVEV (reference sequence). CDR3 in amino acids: CASTDRQEDYEQYV. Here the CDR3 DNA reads TGTGCCAGCACAGACAGGCAAGAAGACTACGAGCAGTACGTC.

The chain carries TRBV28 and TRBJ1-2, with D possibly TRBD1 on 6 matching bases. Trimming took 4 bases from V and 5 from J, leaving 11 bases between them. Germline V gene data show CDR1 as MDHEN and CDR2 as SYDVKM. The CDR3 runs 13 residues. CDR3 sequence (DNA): TGTGCCAGCAGTTACTCACAGGGTTATGGCTACACCTTC. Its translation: CASSYSQGYGYTF.

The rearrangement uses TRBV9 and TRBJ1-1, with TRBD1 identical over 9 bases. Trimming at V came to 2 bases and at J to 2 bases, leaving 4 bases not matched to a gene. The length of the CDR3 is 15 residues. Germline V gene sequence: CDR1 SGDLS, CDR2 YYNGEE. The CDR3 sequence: CASSVDRGGNTEAFF. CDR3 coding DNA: TGTGCCAGCAGCGTTGACAGGGGGGGTAACACTGAAGCTTTCTTT.

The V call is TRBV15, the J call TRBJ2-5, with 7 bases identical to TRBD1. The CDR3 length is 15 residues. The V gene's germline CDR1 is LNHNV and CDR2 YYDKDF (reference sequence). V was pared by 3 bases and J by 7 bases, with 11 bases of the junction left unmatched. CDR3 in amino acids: CATSSPAYRGLTQYF. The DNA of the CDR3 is TGTGCCACCAGCAGCCCAGCATACAGGGGATTGACCCAGTACTTC. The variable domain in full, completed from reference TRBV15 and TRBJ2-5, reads DAMVIQNPRYQVTQFGKPVTLSCSQTLNHNVMYWYQQKSSQAPKLLFHYYDKDFNNEADTPDNFQSRRPNTSFCFLDIRSPGLGDTAMYLCATSSPAYRGLTQYFGPGTRLLVL.

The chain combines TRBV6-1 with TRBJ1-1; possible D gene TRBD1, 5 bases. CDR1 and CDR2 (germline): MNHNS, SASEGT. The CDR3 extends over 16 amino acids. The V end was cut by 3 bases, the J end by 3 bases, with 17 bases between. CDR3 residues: CASSDGAGWAYTEAFF. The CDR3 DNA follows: TGTGCCAGCAGTGATGGGGCAGGGTGGGCGTACACTGAAGCTTTCTTT.

The CDR3 sequence: CASSRGTAYEQYV. CDR3 nucleotides: TGTGCCAGCAGCCGTGGGACAGCATACGAGCAGTACGTC. The chain recombines TRBV11-2 with TRBJ2-7; 7 positions match TRBD1. This CDR3 region has 13 residues. Germline CDR1 and CDR2: SGHAT and FQNNGV. V trimming: 5 bases; J trimming: 4 bases; junction bases outside the gene matches: 5.

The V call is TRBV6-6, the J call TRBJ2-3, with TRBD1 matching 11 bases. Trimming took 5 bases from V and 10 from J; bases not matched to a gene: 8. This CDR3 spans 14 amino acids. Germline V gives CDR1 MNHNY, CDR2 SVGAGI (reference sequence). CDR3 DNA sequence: TGTGCCAGCAGTAACCGGGACAGGGGGGCGGCGCAGTATTTT. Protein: CASSNRDRGAAQYF.

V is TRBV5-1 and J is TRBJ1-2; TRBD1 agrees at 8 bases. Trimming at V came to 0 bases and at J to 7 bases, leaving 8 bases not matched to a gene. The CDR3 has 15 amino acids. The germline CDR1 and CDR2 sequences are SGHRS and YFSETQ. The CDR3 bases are TGCGCCAGCAGCTTGGTGGCAGGGGGCTTGAGTGGCTACACCTTC. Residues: CASSLVAGGLSGYTF. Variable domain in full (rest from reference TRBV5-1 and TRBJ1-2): KAGVTQTPRYLIKTRGQQVTLSCSPISGHRSVSWYQQTPGQGLQFLFEYFSETQRNKGNFPGRFSGRQFSNSRSEMNVSTLELGDSALYLCASSLVAGGLSGYTFGSGTRLTVV.

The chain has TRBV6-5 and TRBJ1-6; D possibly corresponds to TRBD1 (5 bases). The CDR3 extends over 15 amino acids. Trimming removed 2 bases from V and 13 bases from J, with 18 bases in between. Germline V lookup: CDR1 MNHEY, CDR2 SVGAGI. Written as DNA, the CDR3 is TGTGCCAGCAGTTACAATGGAGGGGCCGGGGGGCCCCTCCACTTT. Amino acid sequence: CASSYNGGAGGPLHF.

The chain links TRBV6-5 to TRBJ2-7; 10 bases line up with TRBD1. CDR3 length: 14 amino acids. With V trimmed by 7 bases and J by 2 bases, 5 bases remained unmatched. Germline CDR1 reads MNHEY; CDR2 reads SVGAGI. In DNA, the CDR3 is TGTGCCAGCACATCGGGGACAGGGGCCTACGAGCAGTACTTC. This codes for CASTSGTGAYEQYF.

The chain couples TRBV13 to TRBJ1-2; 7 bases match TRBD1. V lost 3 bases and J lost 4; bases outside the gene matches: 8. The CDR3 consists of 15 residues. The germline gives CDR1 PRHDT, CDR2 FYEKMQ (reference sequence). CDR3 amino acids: CASSFRQGWVYGYTF. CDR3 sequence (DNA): TGTGCCAGCAGCTTCCGACAGGGTTGGGTCTATGGCTACACCTTC.

CDR3 in amino acids: CAWSSDRVFYGYTF. The CDR3 DNA sequence: TGTGCCTGGAGCTCCGACAGGGTCTTCTATGGCTACACCTTC. The J gene is TRBJ1-2, the V gene TRBV30, with 7 bases aligning to TRBD1. Germline V gene data show CDR1 as GTSNPN and CDR2 as SVGIG (reference sequence). This CDR3 contains 14 residues. Losses at the gene ends were 3 bases for V and 4 bases for J; bases not matched to a gene: 8.

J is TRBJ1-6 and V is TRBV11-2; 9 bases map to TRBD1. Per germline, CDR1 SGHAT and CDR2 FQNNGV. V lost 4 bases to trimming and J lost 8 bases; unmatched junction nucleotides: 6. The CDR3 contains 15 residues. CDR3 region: CASSSTGQGYSPLHF. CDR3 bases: TGTGCCAGCAGCTCCACGGGACAGGGCTATTCACCCCTCCACTTT.

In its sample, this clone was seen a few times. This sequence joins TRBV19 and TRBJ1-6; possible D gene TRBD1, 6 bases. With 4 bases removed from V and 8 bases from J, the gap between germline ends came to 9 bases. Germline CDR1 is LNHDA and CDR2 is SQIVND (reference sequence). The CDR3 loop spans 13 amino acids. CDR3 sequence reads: CASSTHRDSPLHF. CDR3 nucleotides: TGTGCCAGTAGTACCCACAGGGATTCACCCCTCCACTTT.

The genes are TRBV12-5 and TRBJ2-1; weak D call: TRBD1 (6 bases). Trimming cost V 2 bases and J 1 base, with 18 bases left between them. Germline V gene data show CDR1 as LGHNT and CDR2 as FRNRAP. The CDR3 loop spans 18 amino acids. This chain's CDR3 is CASGLPQKDRQSYNEQFF. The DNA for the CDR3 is TGTGCTAGTGGTTTGCCCCAGAAAGACAGGCAATCCTACAATGAGCAGTTCTTC.

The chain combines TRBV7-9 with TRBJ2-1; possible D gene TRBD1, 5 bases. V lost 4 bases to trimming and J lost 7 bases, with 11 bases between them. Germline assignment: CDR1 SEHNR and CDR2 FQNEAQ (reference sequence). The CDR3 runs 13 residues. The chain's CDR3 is CASSSQGWNEQFF. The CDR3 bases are TGTGCCAGCAGCTCGCAGGGCTGGAATGAGCAGTTCTTC.

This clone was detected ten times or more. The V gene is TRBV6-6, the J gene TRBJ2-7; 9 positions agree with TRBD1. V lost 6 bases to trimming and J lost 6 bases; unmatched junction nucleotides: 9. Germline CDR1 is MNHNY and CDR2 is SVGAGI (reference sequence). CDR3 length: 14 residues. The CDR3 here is CASREPGQGGEQYF. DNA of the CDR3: TGTGCCAGCAGAGAACCGGGACAGGGTGGCGAGCAGTACTTC.

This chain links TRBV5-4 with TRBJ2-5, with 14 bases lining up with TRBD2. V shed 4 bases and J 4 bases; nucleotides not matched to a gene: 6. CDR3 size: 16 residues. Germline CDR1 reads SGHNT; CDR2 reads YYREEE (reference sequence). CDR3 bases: TGTGCCAGCAGCCCGGGGACTAGCGGGGGCCCAGAGACCCAGTACTTC. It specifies CASSPGTSGGPETQYF.

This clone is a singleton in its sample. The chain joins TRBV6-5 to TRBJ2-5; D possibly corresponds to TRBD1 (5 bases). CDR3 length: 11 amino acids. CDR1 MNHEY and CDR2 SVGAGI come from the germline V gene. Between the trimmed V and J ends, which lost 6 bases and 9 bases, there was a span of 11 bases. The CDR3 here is CASRLGAAQYF. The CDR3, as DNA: TGTGCCAGCAGATTAGGGGCGGCCCAGTACTTC.

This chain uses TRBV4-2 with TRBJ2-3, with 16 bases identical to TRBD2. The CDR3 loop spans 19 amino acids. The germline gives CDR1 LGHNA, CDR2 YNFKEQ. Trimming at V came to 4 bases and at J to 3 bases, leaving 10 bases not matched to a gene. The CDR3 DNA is TGTGCCAGCAGCCGGACTGCCGGGACTAGCGGGGGGGCGACAGATACGCAGTATTTT. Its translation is CASSRTAGTSGGATDTQYF.

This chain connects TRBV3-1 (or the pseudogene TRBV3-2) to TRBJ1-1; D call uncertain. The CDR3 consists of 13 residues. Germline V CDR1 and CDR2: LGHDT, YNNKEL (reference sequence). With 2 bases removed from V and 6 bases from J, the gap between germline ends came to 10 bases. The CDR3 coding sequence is TGTGCCAGCAGCCAACCCGGGGAGGCTGAAGCTTTCTTT. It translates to CASSQPGEAEAFF.

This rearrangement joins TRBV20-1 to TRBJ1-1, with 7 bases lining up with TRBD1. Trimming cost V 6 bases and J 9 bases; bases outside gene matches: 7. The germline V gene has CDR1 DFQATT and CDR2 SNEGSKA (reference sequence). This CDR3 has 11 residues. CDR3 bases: TGCAGTGCGATCGACAGGGTTCAAGCTTTCTTT. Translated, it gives CSAIDRVQAFF.

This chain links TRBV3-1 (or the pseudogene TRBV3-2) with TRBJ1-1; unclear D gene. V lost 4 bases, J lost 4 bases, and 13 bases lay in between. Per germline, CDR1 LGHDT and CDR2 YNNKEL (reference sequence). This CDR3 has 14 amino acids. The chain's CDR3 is CASSLSEGTTEAFF. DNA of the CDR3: TGTGCCAGCAGCCTCTCAGAGGGCACCACTGAAGCTTTCTTT.

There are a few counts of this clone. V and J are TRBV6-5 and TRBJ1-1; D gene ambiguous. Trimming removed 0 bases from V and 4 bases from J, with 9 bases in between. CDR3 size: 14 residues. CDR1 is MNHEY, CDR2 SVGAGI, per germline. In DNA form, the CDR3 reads TGTGCCAGCAGTTACTCGCGGTACGGCACTGAAGCTTTCTTT. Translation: CASSYSRYGTEAFF.